These 16 T cell receptor beta chains were all obtained from the same sample, sequenced in a study of blood T cell repertoires in COVID-19. Profiled with immunoSEQ multiplex PCR; TCRdb holds only in-frame clones, not every one. The sample shows 360,000 or so clones, 90% of them seen only once. The specimen sequenced was peripheral blood. All receptors come from a man aged 18 to 29 with active or convalescent COVID-19.

V is TRBV28 and J is TRBJ2-3, with D possibly matching TRBD2 (6 bases). This CDR3 region has 16 residues. Per germline, CDR1 MDHEN and CDR2 SYDVKM. V was pared by 6 bases and J by 2 bases, with 18 bases between. The CDR3 spells CASRPAGRGITDTQYF. The CDR3 DNA follows: TGTGCCAGCAGGCCGGCGGGGAGAGGAATCACAGATACGCAGTATTTT. Together with reference TRBV28 and TRBJ2-3, the CDR3 gives the full variable domain: DVKVTQSSRYLVKRTGEKVFLECVQDMDHENMFWYRQDPGLGLRLIYFSYDVKMKEKGDIPEGYSVSREKKERFSLILESASTNQTSMYLCASRPAGRGITDTQYFGPGTRLTVL.

The rearrangement uses TRBV7-2 and TRBJ1-5; D is perhaps TRBD1 (5 bases). The CDR3 loop spans 14 amino acids. V dropped 10 bases and J dropped 2 bases, with 15 bases sitting between them. From germline, CDR1 is SGHTA and CDR2 FQGNSA. CDR3 in amino acids: CATDPGGGNQPQHF. CDR3 coding DNA: TGTGCCACCGACCCGGGGGGGGGCAATCAGCCCCAGCATTTT.

V usage is TRBV19 and J usage is TRBJ1-5, with 7 nucleotides matching TRBD1. Germline V gives CDR1 LNHDA, CDR2 SQIVND (reference sequence). The CDR3 extends over 13 amino acids. V was pared by 5 bases and J by 6 bases, with 4 bases of the junction left unmatched. The CDR3 reads CASSQGVGQPQHF. The CDR3 DNA sequence: TGTGCCAGTAGTCAGGGGGTCGGTCAGCCCCAGCATTTT.

V usage is TRBV11-2 and J usage is TRBJ1-1; no firm D call. Per the germline V gene, CDR1 is SGHAT and CDR2 is FQNNGV. V shed 3 bases and J shed 1 base, with 18 bases lying between them. The CDR3 has 17 amino acids. CDR3 amino acids: CASSFWRTTVKNTEAFF. The CDR3 nucleotides are TGTGCCAGCAGCTTCTGGAGAACGACGGTTAAGAACACTGAAGCTTTCTTT.

V gene TRBV28 combines with J gene TRBJ1-5, with 11 bases matching TRBD1. J was trimmed by 10 bases and V by 2 bases; bases with no gene match: 7. Germline CDR1 MDHEN, CDR2 SYDVKM. This CDR3 has 15 residues. Written as DNA, the CDR3 is TGTGCCAGCAGTTTACCTGGACAGGGGGCATTACCCCAGCATTTT. Protein product: CASSLPGQGALPQHF.

In nucleotides, the CDR3 is TGCAGCGTCGCCGGGACAGGGGGCCCAGATACGCAGTATTTT. Its protein is CSVAGTGGPDTQYF. The genes are TRBV29-1 and TRBJ2-3, with 12 bases that match TRBD1. This CDR3 comprises 14 residues. Germline CDR1 is SQVTM and CDR2 is ANQGSEA. After removal of 6 bases from V and 4 bases from J, the junction contained 5 bases not matched to a gene.

V is TRBV30 and J is TRBJ1-3; a weak D match, TRBD1 (5 bases). V lost 3 bases to trimming and J lost 6 bases, with 12 bases between them. CDR3 length: 13 residues. Germline-derived CDR1 and CDR2 are GTSNPN and SVGIG (reference sequence). CDR3 in amino acids: CAWSTGIENTIYF. Written as DNA, the CDR3 is TGTGCCTGGAGCACAGGTATTGAAAACACCATATATTTT. The whole variable domain, remainder taken from reference TRBV30 and TRBJ1-3, is SQTIHQWPATLVQPVGSPLSLECTVEGTSNPNLYWYRQAAGRGLQLLFYSVGIGQISSEVPQNLSASRPQDRQFILSSKKLLLSDSGFYLCAWSTGIENTIYFGEGSWLTVV.

The chain combines TRBV28 with TRBJ2-4; D may be TRBD2 (6 bases). The ends were cut back, 6 bases at V and 0 bases at J, with 21 bases in the middle. CDR3 length equals 18 residues. The germline V gene encodes CDR1 MDHEN and CDR2 SYDVKM. In nucleotides, the CDR3 is TGTGCCAGCAGAAACCATCAGTGGGCGGGGATAGCCAAAAACATTCAGTACTTC. This codes for CASRNHQWAGIAKNIQYF.

The rearrangement joins TRBV28 to TRBJ1-1, with D perhaps matching TRBD1 (6 bases). Germline V gene lookup returns CDR1 MDHEN and CDR2 SYDVKM. This CDR3 has 14 amino acids. Trimming stripped 4 bases from V and 1 base from J, with 10 bases between. The CDR3 coding sequence is TGTGCCAGCAGTTCACCACAGGGGAACACTGAAGCTTTCTTT. Amino acids: CASSSPQGNTEAFF.

V is TRBV9 and J is TRBJ1-1; D might be TRBD1 (5 bases). V lost 0 bases, J lost 3 bases, and 9 bases lay in between. This CDR3 region has 14 residues. The germline gives CDR1 SGDLS, CDR2 YYNGEE. The CDR3 sequence: CASSVEGSYTEAFF. Here the CDR3 DNA reads TGTGCCAGCAGCGTAGAGGGGTCGTACACTGAAGCTTTCTTT.

This rearrangement joins TRBV4-1 to TRBJ1-6; possible D gene TRBD1, 6 bases. The V gene lost 1 base and the J gene lost 6 bases, with 10 bases spanning the gap. Germline values: CDR1 MGHRA, CDR2 YSYEKL. The length of the CDR3 is 15 residues. This CDR3 is CASSQVGTTNSPLHF. CDR3 DNA sequence: TGCGCCAGCAGCCAAGTGGGGACAACTAATTCACCCCTCCACTTT.

The rearrangement links TRBV4-3 to TRBJ1-2; 7 nucleotides line up with TRBD1. V gave up 1 base and J gave up 8 bases; unmatched junction bases: 13. Germline assignment: CDR1 LGHNA and CDR2 YSLEER. CDR3 length: 16 amino acids. For the CDR3, the DNA is TGCGCCAGCAGCCAAGCCCTCTGGTCAGGGGGATACGGCTACACCTTC. Protein sequence: CASSQALWSGGYGYTF.

The chain has TRBV19 and TRBJ2-1, with D unresolved. Per germline, CDR1 LNHDA and CDR2 SQIVND (reference sequence). CDR3 length: 12 residues. With 10 bases removed from V and 3 bases from J, the gap between germline ends came to 10 bases. For the CDR3, the DNA is TGTGCCACCACAGAGAACTACAATGAGCAGTTCTTC. This translates into CATTENYNEQFF.

Only one count was recorded for this clone. The rearrangement uses TRBV6-2 or TRBV6-3 and TRBJ2-2; TRBD2 agrees at 7 bases. The germline V gene has CDR1 MNHEY and CDR2 SVGEGT. The V and J ends lost 4 bases and 9 bases, in that order; junction bases with no gene match: 8. The CDR3 contains 14 residues. The CDR3 here is CASSWGTIFRELFF. The CDR3 nucleotides read TGTGCCAGCAGTTGGGGGACTATCTTCAGGGAGCTGTTTTTT.

The chain joins TRBV28 to TRBJ1-5, with a tentative D call TRBD1 (6 bases). Germline loops: CDR1 MDHEN, CDR2 SYDVKM. The CDR3 runs to 15 residues. The V gene lost 4 bases and the J gene lost 3 bases, with 13 bases spanning the gap. The CDR3 here is CASSSTGTLNQPQHF. The CDR3 DNA follows: TGTGCCAGCAGTTCTACAGGGACGCTCAATCAGCCCCAGCATTTT.

The V gene is TRBV4-1, the J gene TRBJ2-7, with TRBD1 as a possible D gene (6 bases). Deletions cut 7 bases from V and 0 bases from J, with 16 bases between. The length of the CDR3 is 15 residues. Germline assignment: CDR1 MGHRA and CDR2 YSYEKL. The CDR3 loop is CASTQDRSTSYEQYF. In DNA form, the CDR3 reads TGCGCCAGCACCCAGGACAGATCGACCTCCTACGAGCAGTACTTC.